This T cell receptor beta chain derives from a study of T cell changes during pregnancy in multiple sclerosis. This CDR3 contains 16 residues. Germline V gene lookup returns CDR1 MNHEY and CDR2 SVGAGI. The V segment lost 2 bases and the J segment 5 bases; nucleotides outside the gene matches: 6. Assay: immunoSEQ multiplex PCR; the TCRdb copy retains only in-frame clones and omits some. This table holds some 85,000 clones, 80% to 95% found once. V gene TRBV6-5 combines with J gene TRBJ1-6; TRBD1 agrees at 7 bases. The sample in question was peripheral blood, obtained in the second trimester of pregnancy. This TCR was sampled from a female donor in good health, enrolled as a control in a pregnancy study. The CDR3 reads CASSYLRQGHNSPLHF. The CDR3, as DNA: TGTGCCAGCAGTTACCTTAGACAGGGACATAATTCACCCCTCCACTTT.